This T cell receptor beta chain originates from a study of shared clonotypes between healthy human individuals. This CDR3 spans 16 amino acids. The V end was cut by 5 bases, the J end by 4 bases, with 18 bases between. Germline V CDR1 and CDR2: LNHDA, SQIVND (reference sequence). Assay used: immunoSEQ multiplex PCR; TCRdb lists only in-frame clones, some missing. The table lists about 2.4 million clones, approximately 93% of them singletons, with 0.36% in the top ten. The V call is TRBV19, the J call TRBJ1-3; possibly TRBD1 for D (5 bases). This clonotype originated in a man aged 18 to 30 in good health. Some clones in this sample may be carry-over from other donors' samples. The specimen was naive CD4+ T cells from PBMCs. Subset reported: CD45RA+ positively selected. The CDR3 DNA is TGTGCCAGTAGTCACCGCCGGGGACCGAAAGGAAACACCATATATTTT. Residues: CASSHRRGPKGNTIYF.